Each of the 9 T cell receptor beta chains below was sequenced from the same sample in a study of cytomegalovirus exposure and HLA in healthy donors. PCR used 60 Vbeta primers and 13 Jbeta primers. The assay was immunoSEQ multiplex PCR, and TCRdb's table has in-frame clones only and misses some. The sample yields around 150,000 clones, roughly 73% seen once. The sample comprised PBMCs. The source of these receptors is a male donor in good health and CMV-seronegative.

The chain joins TRBV6-1 to TRBJ1-4, with D tentatively TRBD1 (5 bases). The CDR3 is made up of 14 amino acids. Trimming stripped 5 bases from V and 6 bases from J, with 13 bases between. CDR1 is MNHNS, CDR2 SASEGT, per germline. CDR3 nucleotide sequence: TGTGCCAGCAGTTCCCAGGGTGGGGATGAAAAACTGTTTTTT. Encoded protein: CASSSQGGDEKLFF.

V gene TRBV5-1 combines with J gene TRBJ2-3, with D hard to call. Germline lookup yields CDR1 SGHRS and CDR2 YFSETQ. V was trimmed by 3 bases and J by 6 bases, leaving 8 bases between them. The CDR3 extends over 12 amino acids. The CDR3 DNA follows: TGCGCCAGCAGCTGGGCCTTTGATACGCAGTATTTT. It encodes CASSWAFDTQYF.

This clone was seen more than once but under ten times. The J gene is TRBJ1-1, the V gene TRBV19, with 7 bases that match TRBD1. Looked up from germline, CDR1 is LNHDA and CDR2 is SQIVND (reference sequence). V lost 6 bases and J lost 5; bases outside the gene matches: 9. The CDR3 runs 14 residues. CDR3 nucleotides: TGTGCCAGTAGCCATCAGGGGGTTGGGACTGAAGCTTTCTTT. Translated, it gives CASSHQGVGTEAFF.

This sequence joins TRBV27 and TRBJ2-5; TRBD2 might be the D (5 bases). Looked up from germline, CDR1 is MNHEY and CDR2 is SMNVEV (reference sequence). The CDR3 loop spans 14 amino acids. V was trimmed by 5 bases and J by 2 bases, leaving 12 bases between them. Here the CDR3 reads CASSPRTPQETQYF. DNA of the CDR3: TGTGCCAGCAGTCCCCGGACTCCTCAAGAGACCCAGTACTTC.

The chain uses TRBV4-2 and TRBJ2-3, with 8 positions matching TRBD2. The V segment lost 0 bases and the J segment 4 bases; nucleotides outside the gene matches: 9. CDR1 is LGHNA, CDR2 YNFKEQ, per germline. The CDR3 covers 17 residues. CDR3: CASSQDNGGGLSDTQYF. The CDR3 bases are TGTGCCAGCAGCCAAGATAACGGGGGGGGGCTATCAGATACGCAGTATTTT.

In DNA, the CDR3 is TGTGCCTGGAGTGAAGGACAGGGGGCCAAGGGCTACACCTTC. Translation gives CAWSEGQGAKGYTF. The chain joins TRBV30 to TRBJ1-2; 11 positions match TRBD1. J lost 8 bases, V lost 1 base, and 6 bases had no gene match. The CDR3 has 14 residues. CDR1 and CDR2 from the germline V gene are GTSNPN and SVGIG (reference sequence).

This sequence joins TRBV6-5 and TRBJ1-5; D possibly corresponds to TRBD1 (5 bases). Germline loops: CDR1 MNHEY, CDR2 SVGAGI. Trimming removed 5 bases from V and 5 bases from J, with 13 bases in between. The CDR3 covers 14 residues. The CDR3 DNA is TGTGCCAGCAGTCCAGGGTTCGAGGATCAGCCCCAGCATTTT. Its translation: CASSPGFEDQPQHF.

The chain couples TRBV5-1 to TRBJ2-7; tentative D call: TRBD1 (6 bases). V shed 4 bases and J shed 1 base, with 15 bases lying between them. CDR1 is SGHRS and CDR2 is YFSETQ in the germline V gene. The CDR3 runs 15 residues. CDR3 protein: CASSPTGLRSYEQYF. Here the CDR3 DNA reads TGCGCCAGCAGCCCGACAGGTCTACGATCCTACGAGCAGTACTTC. Together with reference TRBV5-1 and TRBJ2-7, the CDR3 gives the full variable domain: KAGVTQTPRYLIKTRGQQVTLSCSPISGHRSVSWYQQTPGQGLQFLFEYFSETQRNKGNFPGRFSGRQFSNSRSEMNVSTLELGDSALYLCASSPTGLRSYEQYFGPGTRLTVT.

This chain uses TRBV7-3 with TRBJ2-3, with no clear D. CDR1 SGHTA and CDR2 FQGTGA come from the germline V gene. This CDR3 region has 14 residues. V lost 5 bases to trimming and J lost 1 base, with 10 bases between them. CDR3 loop: CASSPGSGTDTQYF. CDR3 nucleotide sequence: TGTGCCAGCAGCCCCGGTTCGGGCACAGATACGCAGTATTTT.